This note documents a single T cell receptor beta chain sequence. Its specificity is not known. Data came from immunoSEQ multiplex PCR; TCRdb stores just in-frame clones and leaves some out. The table records 100,000 to 130,000 clones, 80% to 95% of them present only once. CDR1 is MNHEY, CDR2 SVGAGI, per germline. The V segment lost 6 bases and the J segment 0 bases; nucleotides outside the gene matches: 0. The CDR3 covers 13 residues. The data were taken from a study of T cell responses to AZD1222 COVID-19 vaccine. General study points: At baseline, seropositivity was found in only six or seven AZD1222 recipients. Repertoires in all cases were sampled only once the peak T cell response had passed. Spike-wide vaccine-associated CD4 TCRs dominated at 160-218 and 743-854. With two AZD1222 doses given, Spike-specific TCR breadth and depth both rose.

The sequencing used peripheral blood, collected 28 days after the second AZD1222 dose. This TCR derives from an adult who received the AZD1222 COVID-19 vaccine. V gene TRBV6-5 combines with J gene TRBJ2-3; 7 bases align to TRBD1. The CDR3 sequence: CASSRGSTDTQYF. DNA for the CDR3: TGTGCCAGCAGCAGGGGGAGCACAGATACGCAGTATTTT.